The rows below give T cell receptor beta chains drawn from one sample of a study of blood T cell repertoires in COVID-19. Using immunoSEQ multiplex PCR, the repertoire was profiled, and TCRdb retains in-frame clones only, with some absent. The repertoire holds 150,000 or so clones, 65% to 85% seen once, with about 5% in the top ten. The sequencing sample was made of PBMCs or T cells enriched from blood (not recorded which). The receptor source for this set is a man between 65 and 85 years old who had been exposed to COVID-19. Each CDR3 is given with its conserved first and last residue. The order of the fields is CDR3 protein, CDR3 DNA, D gene, clone size, V gene, CDR3 length, J gene. A D gene is named only where the DNA matches it firmly. Some rows mark clone size as missing; the rest say once, few, many or name a class of expanded clone.

CDR3 protein: CASSLLTGSFYEQYF; CDR3 DNA: TGCGCCAGCAGCCTACTGACAGGGAGTTTTTACGAGCAGTACTTC; D gene: TRBD1; clone size: .; V gene: TRBV5-1; CDR3 length: 15; J gene: TRBJ2-7
CDR3 protein: CAWSVVEGNTIYF; CDR3 DNA: TGTGCCTGGAGTGTTGTGGAGGGGAACACCATATATTTT; D gene: .; clone size: once; V gene: TRBV30; CDR3 length: 13; J gene: TRBJ1-3
CDR3 protein: CASIQGASGRVVGELFF; CDR3 DNA: TGTGCCAGCATCCAGGGGGCTAGCGGGAGGGTTGTCGGGGAGCTGTTTTTT; D gene: TRBD2; clone size: few; V gene: TRBV7-8; CDR3 length: 17; J gene: TRBJ2-2
CDR3 protein: CASSLNRDGQPQHF; CDR3 DNA: TGTGCCAGCTCGCTGAACAGGGACGGTCAGCCCCAGCATTTT; D gene: .; clone size: .; V gene: TRBV18; CDR3 length: 14; J gene: TRBJ1-5
CDR3 protein: CASSRGQTAGQPQHF; CDR3 DNA: TGTGCCAGCAGCAGGGGACAGACGGCAGGGCAGCCCCAGCATTTT; D gene: TRBD1; clone size: once; V gene: TRBV6-6; CDR3 length: 15; J gene: TRBJ1-5
CDR3 protein: CASSELGDYNSPLHF; CDR3 DNA: TGTGCCAGCAGCGAGCTGGGAGACTATAATTCACCCCTCCACTTT; D gene: .; clone size: .; V gene: TRBV2; CDR3 length: 15; J gene: TRBJ1-6
CDR3 protein: CASSEPETGGTDTQYF; CDR3 DNA: TGTGCCAGCAGTGAACCAGAGACAGGGGGCACAGATACGCAGTATTTT; D gene: TRBD1; clone size: once; V gene: TRBV25-1; CDR3 length: 16; J gene: TRBJ2-3
CDR3 protein: CASSLPAGELFF; CDR3 DNA: TGTGCCAGCAGTTTACCCGCCGGGGAGCTGTTTTTT; D gene: .; clone size: .; V gene: TRBV12-3/TRBV12-4; CDR3 length: 12; J gene: TRBJ2-2
CDR3 protein: CASSFDSLQPQHF; CDR3 DNA: TGTGCCAGTAGTTTCGACAGTCTCCAGCCCCAGCATTTT; D gene: .; clone size: .; V gene: TRBV19; CDR3 length: 13; J gene: TRBJ1-5
CDR3 protein: CASRSTSGTDTQYF; CDR3 DNA: TGCGCCAGCAGGTCGACTAGCGGCACAGATACGCAGTATTTT; D gene: TRBD2; clone size: .; V gene: TRBV5-1; CDR3 length: 14; J gene: TRBJ2-3
CDR3 protein: CASSPDRDGYTF; CDR3 DNA: TGTGCCAGCTCACCCGACAGGGACGGCTACACCTTC; D gene: TRBD1; clone size: .; V gene: TRBV18; CDR3 length: 12; J gene: TRBJ1-2
CDR3 protein: CASSQVGQNLYGYTF; CDR3 DNA: TGCGCCAGCAGCCAAGTGGGACAGAACCTCTATGGCTACACCTTC; D gene: TRBD1; clone size: .; V gene: TRBV4-3; CDR3 length: 15; J gene: TRBJ1-2
CDR3 protein: CASSITGSGANVLTF; CDR3 DNA: TGTGCCAGCAGTATCACAGGCTCTGGGGCCAACGTCCTGACTTTC; D gene: .; clone size: .; V gene: TRBV28; CDR3 length: 15; J gene: TRBJ2-6
CDR3 protein: CASRSAGQGIYEQYF; CDR3 DNA: TGTGCCAGCAGGTCTGCGGGACAGGGGATATACGAGCAGTACTTC; D gene: TRBD1; clone size: .; V gene: TRBV6-5; CDR3 length: 15; J gene: TRBJ2-7
CDR3 protein: CASSQAVGTGYGYTF; CDR3 DNA: TGCGCCAGCAGCCAAGCGGTAGGGACAGGCTATGGCTACACCTTC; D gene: TRBD1; clone size: .; V gene: TRBV4-3; CDR3 length: 15; J gene: TRBJ1-2
CDR3 protein: CASTHGTANQPQHF; CDR3 DNA: TGTGCCAGTACCCACGGGACAGCTAATCAGCCCCAGCATTTT; D gene: TRBD1; clone size: .; V gene: TRBV19; CDR3 length: 14; J gene: TRBJ1-5
CDR3 protein: CASMDRGRGGDNEQFF; CDR3 DNA: TGTGCCAGTATGGATCGCGGGAGAGGCGGCGACAATGAGCAGTTCTTC; D gene: TRBD2; clone size: few; V gene: TRBV19; CDR3 length: 16; J gene: TRBJ2-1
CDR3 protein: CASRALGGKPYNEQFF; CDR3 DNA: TGCGCCAGCAGGGCCCTTGGGGGGAAGCCCTACAATGAGCAGTTCTTC; D gene: .; clone size: few; V gene: TRBV4-1; CDR3 length: 16; J gene: TRBJ2-1